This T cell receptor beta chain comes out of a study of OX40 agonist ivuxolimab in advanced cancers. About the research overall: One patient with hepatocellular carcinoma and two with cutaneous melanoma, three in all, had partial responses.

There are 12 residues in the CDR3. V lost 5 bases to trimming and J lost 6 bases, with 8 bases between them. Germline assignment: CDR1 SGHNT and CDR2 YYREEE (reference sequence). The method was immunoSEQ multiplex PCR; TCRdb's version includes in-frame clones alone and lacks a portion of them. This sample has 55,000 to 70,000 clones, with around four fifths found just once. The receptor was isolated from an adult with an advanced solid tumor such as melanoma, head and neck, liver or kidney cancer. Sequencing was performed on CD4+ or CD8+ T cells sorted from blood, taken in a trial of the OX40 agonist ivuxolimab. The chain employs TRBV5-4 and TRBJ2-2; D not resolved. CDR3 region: CASRGIAGELFF. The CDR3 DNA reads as TGTGCCAGCAGGGGGATCGCCGGGGAGCTGTTTTTT.